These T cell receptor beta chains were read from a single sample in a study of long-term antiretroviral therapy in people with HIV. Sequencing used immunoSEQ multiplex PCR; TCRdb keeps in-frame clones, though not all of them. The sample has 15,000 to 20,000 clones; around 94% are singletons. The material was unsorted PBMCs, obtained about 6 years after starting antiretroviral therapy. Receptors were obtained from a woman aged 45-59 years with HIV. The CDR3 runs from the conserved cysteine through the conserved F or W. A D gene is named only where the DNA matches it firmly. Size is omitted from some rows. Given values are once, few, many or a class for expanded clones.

cdr3_nt: TGTGCCAGCAGTTACCCAGGTTCCTACGAGCAGTACTTC; cdr3_aa: CASSYPGSYEQYF; clone_size: .; j_call: TRBJ2-7; v_call: TRBV6-6; d_call: .
cdr3_nt: TGTGCCAGCAGTTACTCGGAGGGATGGACTGAAGCTTTCTTT; cdr3_aa: CASSYSEGWTEAFF; clone_size: once; j_call: TRBJ1-1; v_call: TRBV6-5; d_call: .
cdr3_nt: TGTGCCAGCAGCCAAGTATCGGGAGTTGGGGGAGATACGCAGTATTTT; cdr3_aa: CASSQVSGVGGDTQYF; clone_size: few; j_call: TRBJ2-3; v_call: TRBV4-2; d_call: .
cdr3_nt: TGTGCCAGCAGCTTAGCGTCCTACGAGCAGTACTTC; cdr3_aa: CASSLASYEQYF; clone_size: .; j_call: TRBJ2-7; v_call: TRBV11-2; d_call: .
cdr3_nt: TGTGCCATCAGTGAGTCGATTGGGAGCGAGCAGTACTTC; cdr3_aa: CAISESIGSEQYF; clone_size: .; j_call: TRBJ2-7; v_call: TRBV10-3; d_call: .
cdr3_nt: TGTGCCACAAGACAGGACTCCTACGAGCAGTACTTC; cdr3_aa: CATRQDSYEQYF; clone_size: .; j_call: TRBJ2-7; v_call: TRBV2; d_call: .
cdr3_nt: TGTGCCAGCAGTTTAGGGATGGGGGACAGGGACGGAGATACGCAGTATTTT; cdr3_aa: CASSLGMGDRDGDTQYF; clone_size: .; j_call: TRBJ2-3; v_call: TRBV27; d_call: TRBD1
cdr3_nt: TGTGCCAGCAGCTACGACAGGGCCTACGAGCAGTACTTC; cdr3_aa: CASSYDRAYEQYF; clone_size: .; j_call: TRBJ2-7; v_call: TRBV6-6; d_call: TRBD1
cdr3_nt: TGTGCCAGCAACACGGGGGATGTGTCCTACAATGAGCAGTTCTTC; cdr3_aa: CASNTGDVSYNEQFF; clone_size: medium-sized; j_call: TRBJ2-1; v_call: TRBV7-9; d_call: .
cdr3_nt: TGTGCCACCACGGCGGGAGCTTCCCACGAGCAGTACTTC; cdr3_aa: CATTAGASHEQYF; clone_size: .; j_call: TRBJ2-7; v_call: TRBV6-1; d_call: TRBD2
cdr3_nt: TGTGCCAGTAGTCCCTCAGGCCTCCTCACAGATACGCAGTATTTT; cdr3_aa: CASSPSGLLTDTQYF; clone_size: .; j_call: TRBJ2-3; v_call: TRBV19; d_call: .
cdr3_nt: TGTGCCAGCAGCCCTCCGGGAGCGAGAGATACGCAGTATTTT; cdr3_aa: CASSPPGARDTQYF; clone_size: .; j_call: TRBJ2-3; v_call: TRBV7-3; d_call: .
cdr3_nt: TGTGCCAGCAGTCGCGACCAGAGCTCCTACAATGAGCAGTTCTTC; cdr3_aa: CASSRDQSSYNEQFF; clone_size: .; j_call: TRBJ2-1; v_call: TRBV6-5; d_call: .
cdr3_nt: TGTGCCAGCAGTCCGACTAGCGGCTCCTACAATGAGCAGTTCTTC; cdr3_aa: CASSPTSGSYNEQFF; clone_size: .; j_call: TRBJ2-1; v_call: TRBV6-5; d_call: TRBD2
cdr3_nt: TGTGCCAGCAACCTAGCGGGCCCCACAGATACGCAGTATTTT; cdr3_aa: CASNLAGPTDTQYF; clone_size: .; j_call: TRBJ2-3; v_call: TRBV28; d_call: TRBD2
cdr3_nt: TGTGCCAGTAGTATAAGGCTCGAGCAGTACTTC; cdr3_aa: CASSIRLEQYF; clone_size: .; j_call: TRBJ2-7; v_call: TRBV19; d_call: .
cdr3_nt: TGTGCCAGCAGTTACACCTCCACAGGGGAAAAGACCCAGTACTTC; cdr3_aa: CASSYTSTGEKTQYF; clone_size: .; j_call: TRBJ2-5; v_call: TRBV6-5; d_call: TRBD1
cdr3_nt: TGTGCCAGCAGTCAGGTCGAGGCACCGAATAATGAAAAACTGTTTTTT; cdr3_aa: CASSQVEAPNNEKLFF; clone_size: .; j_call: TRBJ1-4; v_call: TRBV28; d_call: .
cdr3_nt: TGTGCCAGTAGTATCAGGGGGACAGATACGCAGTATTTT; cdr3_aa: CASSIRGTDTQYF; clone_size: .; j_call: TRBJ2-3; v_call: TRBV19; d_call: TRBD1
cdr3_nt: TGCGCCAGCAGCCAAGAACGGGACGGTGGGAGTGGCTACACCTTC; cdr3_aa: CASSQERDGGSGYTF; clone_size: .; j_call: TRBJ1-2; v_call: TRBV4-1; d_call: .
cdr3_nt: TGCGCCAGCAGCCAGGACGGGACTAGCGTTAGCGATGAGCAGTTCTTC; cdr3_aa: CASSQDGTSVSDEQFF; clone_size: few; j_call: TRBJ2-1; v_call: TRBV4-3; d_call: TRBD2
cdr3_nt: TGTGCCAGTAGCGGGATCTACCAGACAGACCTTAACACTGAAGCTTTCTTT; cdr3_aa: CASSGIYQTDLNTEAFF; clone_size: .; j_call: TRBJ1-1; v_call: TRBV19; d_call: .
cdr3_nt: TGTGCCAGCAGCCAAGATCTTGGGCAGCCCCAGCATTTT; cdr3_aa: CASSQDLGQPQHF; clone_size: .; j_call: TRBJ1-5; v_call: TRBV14; d_call: .
cdr3_nt: TGTGCCAGCAGCTCCGGGTTGAGCGGGAGGGCGCACGGGTCCCCCGGGGAGCTGTTTTTT; cdr3_aa: CASSSGLSGRAHGSPGELFF; clone_size: .; j_call: TRBJ2-2; v_call: TRBV7-8; d_call: TRBD2
cdr3_nt: TGTGCCAGCAGCTTAGATGCGGGTTGGCTACATGAGCAGTTCTTC; cdr3_aa: CASSLDAGWLHEQFF; clone_size: .; j_call: TRBJ2-1; v_call: TRBV7-8; d_call: .
cdr3_nt: TGTGCCAGCAGTTACTTTCCCTCCTACGAGCAGTACTTC; cdr3_aa: CASSYFPSYEQYF; clone_size: .; j_call: TRBJ2-7; v_call: TRBV6-5; d_call: .
cdr3_nt: TGTGCCAGCAGTGAATATAGGACTAGCGGCAGCTCCTACAATGAGCAGTTCTTC; cdr3_aa: CASSEYRTSGSSYNEQFF; clone_size: .; j_call: TRBJ2-1; v_call: TRBV25-1; d_call: TRBD2
cdr3_nt: TGTGCCAGCAGGGCCGACCCCTACGAGCAGTACTTC; cdr3_aa: CASRADPYEQYF; clone_size: once; j_call: TRBJ2-7; v_call: TRBV2; d_call: .
cdr3_nt: TGTGCCAGCAGCCCTCCTTGGCAGGACTATGGCTACACCTTC; cdr3_aa: CASSPPWQDYGYTF; clone_size: .; j_call: TRBJ1-2; v_call: TRBV7-9; d_call: .
cdr3_nt: TGTGCCAGCAGTGAGGACGGACAGGAGTACTTC; cdr3_aa: CASSEDGQEYF; clone_size: .; j_call: TRBJ2-7; v_call: TRBV25-1; d_call: TRBD1
cdr3_nt: TGTGCCAGCAGTTACCCCCGACAGACTGAAGCTTTCTTT; cdr3_aa: CASSYPRQTEAFF; clone_size: .; j_call: TRBJ1-1; v_call: TRBV6-6; d_call: .
cdr3_nt: TGTGCCAGCAGCGTATGGACAGGGCAGGATGAGCAGTTCTTC; cdr3_aa: CASSVWTGQDEQFF; clone_size: once; j_call: TRBJ2-1; v_call: TRBV9; d_call: TRBD1